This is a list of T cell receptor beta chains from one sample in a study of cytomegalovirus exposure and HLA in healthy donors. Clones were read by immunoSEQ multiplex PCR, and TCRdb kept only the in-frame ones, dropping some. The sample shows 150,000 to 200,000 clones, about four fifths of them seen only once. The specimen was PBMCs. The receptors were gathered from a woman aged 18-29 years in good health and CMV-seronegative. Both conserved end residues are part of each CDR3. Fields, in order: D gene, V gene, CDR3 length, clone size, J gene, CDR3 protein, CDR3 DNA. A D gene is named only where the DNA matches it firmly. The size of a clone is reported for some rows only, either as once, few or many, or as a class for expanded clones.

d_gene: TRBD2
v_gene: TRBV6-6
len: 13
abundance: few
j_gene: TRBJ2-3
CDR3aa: CASRRLAADTQYF
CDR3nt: TGTGCCAGCAGACGACTAGCGGCAGATACGCAGTATTTT

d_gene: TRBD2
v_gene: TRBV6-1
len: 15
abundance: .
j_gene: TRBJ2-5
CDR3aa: CASSEAAGAVETQYF
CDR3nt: TGTGCCAGCAGTGAAGCTGCGGGAGCGGTAGAGACCCAGTACTTC

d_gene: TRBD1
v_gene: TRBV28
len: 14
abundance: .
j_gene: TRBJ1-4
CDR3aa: CASSFKGAGEKLFF
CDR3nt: TGTGCCAGCAGTTTTAAGGGGGCCGGTGAAAAACTGTTTTTT

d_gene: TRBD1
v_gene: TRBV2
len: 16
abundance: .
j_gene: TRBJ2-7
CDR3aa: CASSGGTAYLGYEQYF
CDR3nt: TGTGCCAGCAGTGGGGGGACAGCATATTTGGGGTACGAGCAGTACTTC

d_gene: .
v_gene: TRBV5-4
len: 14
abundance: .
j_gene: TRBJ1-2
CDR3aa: CASSLVEGVYGYTF
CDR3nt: TGTGCCAGCAGCTTGGTGGAAGGAGTCTATGGCTACACCTTC

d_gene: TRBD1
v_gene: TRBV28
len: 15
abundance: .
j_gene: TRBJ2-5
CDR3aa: CASRPGTGGGETQYF
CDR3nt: TGTGCCAGCAGGCCAGGGACAGGGGGTGGGGAGACCCAGTACTTC

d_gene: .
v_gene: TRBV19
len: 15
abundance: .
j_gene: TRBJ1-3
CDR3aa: CASSPGHSTGNTIYF
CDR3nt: TGTGCCAGTAGTCCGGGACATTCCACTGGAAACACCATATATTTT

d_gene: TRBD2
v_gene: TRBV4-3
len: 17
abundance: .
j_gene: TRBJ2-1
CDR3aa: CASSQGTGTSGYNEQFF
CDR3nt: TGCGCCAGCAGCCAAGGAACCGGGACTAGCGGATACAATGAGCAGTTCTTC

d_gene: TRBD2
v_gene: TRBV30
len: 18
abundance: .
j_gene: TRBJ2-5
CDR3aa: CAWIPSFLSGSGKETQYF
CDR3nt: TGTGCCTGGATACCTTCATTCCTAAGCGGGAGTGGGAAGGAGACCCAGTACTTC

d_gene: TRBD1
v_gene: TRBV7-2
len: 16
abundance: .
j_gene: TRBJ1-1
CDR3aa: CASSLQGAGLNTEAFF
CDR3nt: TGTGCCAGCAGCTTACAGGGGGCCGGCCTTAACACTGAAGCTTTCTTT

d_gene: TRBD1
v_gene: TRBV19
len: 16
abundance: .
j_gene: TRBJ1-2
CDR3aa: CASSINQGALNYGYTF
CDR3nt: TGTGCCAGTAGTATTAACCAGGGGGCCCTTAACTATGGCTACACCTTC

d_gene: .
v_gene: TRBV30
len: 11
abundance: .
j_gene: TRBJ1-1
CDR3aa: CAWSAQTEAFF
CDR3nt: TGTGCCTGGAGTGCCCAGACTGAAGCTTTCTTT

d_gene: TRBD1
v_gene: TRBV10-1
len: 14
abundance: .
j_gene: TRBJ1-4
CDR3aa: CASSETGTNEKLFF
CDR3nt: TGCGCCAGCAGCGAGACAGGGACTAATGAAAAACTGTTTTTT

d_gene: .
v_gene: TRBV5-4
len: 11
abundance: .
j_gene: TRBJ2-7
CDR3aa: CASSRFHEQYF
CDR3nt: TGTGCCAGCAGCCGGTTCCACGAGCAGTACTTC

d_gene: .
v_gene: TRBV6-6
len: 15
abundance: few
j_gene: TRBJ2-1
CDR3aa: CASSGGTYYGNEQFF
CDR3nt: TGTGCCAGCAGTGGTGGTACTTATTACGGGAATGAGCAGTTCTTC

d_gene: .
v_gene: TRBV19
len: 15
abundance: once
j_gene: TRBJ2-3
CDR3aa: CASSQPGLSTDTQYF
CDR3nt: TGTGCCAGTAGCCAACCGGGACTGAGCACAGATACGCAGTATTTT

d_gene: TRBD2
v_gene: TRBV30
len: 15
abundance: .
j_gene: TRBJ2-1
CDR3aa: CAWSVGLAGYNEQFF
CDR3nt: TGTGCCTGGAGTGTGGGACTAGCGGGTTACAATGAGCAGTTCTTC

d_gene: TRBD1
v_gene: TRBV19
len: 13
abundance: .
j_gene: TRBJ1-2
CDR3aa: CASSITGAGGYTF
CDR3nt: TGTGCCAGTAGTATTACAGGGGCGGGTGGCTACACCTTC

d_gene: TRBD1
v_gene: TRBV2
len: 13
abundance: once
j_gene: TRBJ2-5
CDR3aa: CASARQGKETQYF
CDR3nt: TGTGCCAGCGCCAGACAGGGAAAGGAGACCCAGTACTTC

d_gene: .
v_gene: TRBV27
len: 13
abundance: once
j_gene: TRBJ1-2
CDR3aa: CASSKTGFYGYTF
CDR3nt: TGTGCCAGCAGTAAAACAGGGTTCTATGGCTACACCTTC

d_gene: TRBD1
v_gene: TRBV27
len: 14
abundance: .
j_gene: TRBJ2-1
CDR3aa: CASRWDRDHNEQFF
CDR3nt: TGTGCCAGCAGGTGGGACAGGGACCACAATGAGCAGTTCTTC

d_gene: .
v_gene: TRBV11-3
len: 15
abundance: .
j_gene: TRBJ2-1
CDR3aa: CASSLSPVPYNEQFF
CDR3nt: TGTGCCAGCAGCTTAAGCCCTGTTCCTTACAATGAGCAGTTCTTC

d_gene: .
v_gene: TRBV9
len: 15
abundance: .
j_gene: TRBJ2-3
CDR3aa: CASSLRLWGPDTQYF
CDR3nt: TGTGCCAGCAGCCTCCGATTATGGGGCCCAGATACGCAGTATTTT

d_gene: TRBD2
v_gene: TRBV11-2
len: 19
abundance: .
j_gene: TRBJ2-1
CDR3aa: CASSAPGRETSGSYNEQFF
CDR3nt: TGTGCCAGCAGCGCCCCAGGGCGGGAGACTAGCGGGAGCTACAATGAGCAGTTCTTC

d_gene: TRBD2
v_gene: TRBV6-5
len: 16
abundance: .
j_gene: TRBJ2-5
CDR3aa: CASSYFLAGGKETQYF
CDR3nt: TGTGCCAGCAGTTACTTCCTAGCGGGAGGGAAAGAGACCCAGTACTTC

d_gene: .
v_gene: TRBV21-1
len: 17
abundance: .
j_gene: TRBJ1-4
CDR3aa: CASSKVGLQGFCEKLFF
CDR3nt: TGTGCCAGCAGCAAAGTGGGCCTGCAGGGCTTTTGTGAAAAACTGTTTTTT

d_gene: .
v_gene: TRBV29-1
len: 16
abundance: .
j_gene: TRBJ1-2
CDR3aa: CSVEDPTIPANYGYTF
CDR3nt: TGCAGCGTTGAAGATCCAACAATTCCAGCGAACTATGGCTACACCTTC

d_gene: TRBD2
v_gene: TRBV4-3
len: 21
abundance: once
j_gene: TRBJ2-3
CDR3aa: CASSRSWTSAITDNSTDTQYF
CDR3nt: TGCGCCAGCAGCCGATCCTGGACTAGCGCAATAACCGACAATAGCACAGATACGCAGTATTTT

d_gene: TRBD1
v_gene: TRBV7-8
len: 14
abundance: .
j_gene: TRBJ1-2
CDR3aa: CASSARTGNYGYTF
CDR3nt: TGTGCCAGCAGCGCGAGGACAGGGAACTATGGCTACACCTTC

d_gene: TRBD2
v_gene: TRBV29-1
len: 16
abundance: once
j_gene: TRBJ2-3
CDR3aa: CSVLGLAGASTDTQYF
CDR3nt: TGCAGCGTCCTAGGACTAGCGGGAGCAAGCACAGATACGCAGTATTTT

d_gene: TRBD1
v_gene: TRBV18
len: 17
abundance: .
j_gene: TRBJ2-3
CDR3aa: CASSPQQLGQGSDTQYF
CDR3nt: TGTGCCAGCTCACCACAACAACTGGGACAGGGAAGCGATACGCAGTATTTT

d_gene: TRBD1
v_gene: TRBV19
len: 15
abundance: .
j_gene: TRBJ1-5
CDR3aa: CASTGGTGRNQPQHF
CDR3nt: TGTGCCAGCACAGGGGGGACAGGGCGGAATCAGCCCCAGCATTTT

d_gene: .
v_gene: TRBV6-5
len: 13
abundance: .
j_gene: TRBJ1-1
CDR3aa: CASSYERREEAFF
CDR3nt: TGTGCCAGCAGTTACGAGAGAAGGGAGGAAGCTTTCTTT